A selection of T cell receptor beta chains follows, all from one sample in a study of CD8 T cells in ankylosing spondylitis. A single record per CDR3 protein comes from TCRdb applying MiXCR to the 5' RACE reads. The table lists 200,000 to 300,000 distinct CDR3 sequences, 10% to 13% of them singletons. Material for sequencing was blood, either unsorted or a sorted T cell fraction (not recorded which). The receptors come from a male donor with ankylosing spondylitis or in good health (not recorded which). Both conserved end residues are part of each CDR3. A D gene is named only where the DNA matches it firmly. Clone sizes are given selectively: once, few, many, or a class where the clone is expanded.

DNA | CDR3 | J | D | size | V
TGCAGTGCTAGAACGGGACTCTCCTACGAGCAGTACTTC | CSARTGLSYEQYF | TRBJ2-7 | NA | many | TRBV20-1
TGCGCCAGCACCCCGGAAGGGGCCGAAAATGAGCAGTTCTTC | CASTPEGAENEQFF | TRBJ2-1 | NA | many | TRBV5-1
TGTGCCAGCAGTTTCCTTGGAAACACCATATATTTT | CASSFLGNTIYF | TRBJ1-3 | NA | many | TRBV12-3/TRBV12-4
TGTGCCAGCAGCTTAGAGCGGAGCAGGGAAGCTTTCTTT | CASSLERSREAFF | TRBJ1-1 | NA | many | TRBV7-2
TGCAGCGTCGGACATCAGGGGAATGCTGAAGCTTTCTTT | CSVGHQGNAEAFF | TRBJ1-1 | NA | NA | TRBV29-1
TGTGCCAGCAGCCCATCAGGGATCAACACCGGGGAGCTGTTTTTT | CASSPSGINTGELFF | TRBJ2-2 | NA | many | TRBV3-1
TGTGCCAGCAGTTCGGAAGGGCGGGGCTACACCTTC | CASSSEGRGYTF | TRBJ1-2 | NA | many | TRBV27
TGTGCCAGCAGTCTCTTGGGCCAAGCTAGCAATCAGCCCCAGCATTTT | CASSLLGQASNQPQHF | TRBJ1-5 | NA | many | TRBV27
TGTGCCAGCAGTTACCGAGGGACAGGGGGCAATCAGCCCCAGCATTTT | CASSYRGTGGNQPQHF | TRBJ1-5 | TRBD1 | many | TRBV6-2/TRBV6-3
TGTGCCAGCAGCTTGGTCCTCTCCTACGAGCAGTACTTC | CASSLVLSYEQYF | TRBJ2-7 | NA | many | TRBV5-6
TGTGCCAGCAGCTTGGATTTAGCGGGGGGGAATGAGCAGTTCTTC | CASSLDLAGGNEQFF | TRBJ2-1 | TRBD2 | NA | TRBV5-4
TGTGCCTGGAGTGTACGGATAGGGTCAACCGGGGAGCTGTTTTTT | CAWSVRIGSTGELFF | TRBJ2-2 | NA | many | TRBV30
TGTGCCAGCAGCATTGGACAGTACAATCAGCCCCAGCATTTT | CASSIGQYNQPQHF | TRBJ1-5 | NA | many | TRBV12-3/TRBV12-4
TGCGCCAGCAGCGTCGCCGGGACGACGGGGCAGCCCCAGCATTTT | CASSVAGTTGQPQHF | TRBJ1-5 | NA | many | TRBV5-1
TGCGCCAGCAGCTTGCAGGGGCAAAAGAATCGGGAGCAGTACTTC | CASSLQGQKNREQYF | TRBJ2-7 | NA | NA | TRBV5-1
TGTGCCTGGACCCCCGGGGGGCCGAACACTGAAGCTTTCTTT | CAWTPGGPNTEAFF | TRBJ1-1 | NA | few | TRBV30
TGTGCCTGGAGTGAAGAGAGCAATCAGCCCCAGCATTTT | CAWSEESNQPQHF | TRBJ1-5 | NA | many | TRBV30
TGCGCCAGCAGTTTAACTTCTAACACTGAAGCTTTCTTT | CASSLTSNTEAFF | TRBJ1-1 | NA | NA | TRBV10-2
TGTGCCAGCAGAAAGGCGCCAGGGGGAGGTAGCGACATTCAGTACTTC | CASRKAPGGGSDIQYF | TRBJ2-4 | NA | few | TRBV7-9
TGTGCCACCAGCAGAGATCTACTAGGGGCAGATACGCAGTATTTT | CATSRDLLGADTQYF | TRBJ2-3 | NA | many | TRBV15
TGCAGCGTTGAAGAGGACAGGGTGCACGAGCAGTACTTC | CSVEEDRVHEQYF | TRBJ2-7 | TRBD1 | many | TRBV29-1
TGTGCCAGCAGTTTTAACGCGAACACTGAAGCTTTCTTT | CASSFNANTEAFF | TRBJ1-1 | NA | many | TRBV12-3/TRBV12-4
TGCGCCAGCAGCCAAGAGGCCCCCGGGACTAGCGGGACCACAGATACGCAGTATTTT | CASSQEAPGTSGTTDTQYF | TRBJ2-3 | TRBD2 | many | TRBV4-1
TGCAGTGCTCAGAAGGGGGCTGGCTACAATGAGCAGTTCTTC | CSAQKGAGYNEQFF | TRBJ2-1 | TRBD1 | few | TRBV20-1
TGCAGTGCTAGAGATGCGGGGGGGCCGAATGAGCAGTTCTTC | CSARDAGGPNEQFF | TRBJ2-1 | TRBD2 | many | TRBV20-1
TGCGCCAGCAGCCAAGGGACAGGGGGCTATGGCTACACCTTC | CASSQGTGGYGYTF | TRBJ1-2 | TRBD1 | few | TRBV5-1
TGTGCCAGCAGCTTAGAGGCAGGAAAGTACTCTACAGATACGCAGTATTTT | CASSLEAGKYSTDTQYF | TRBJ2-3 | NA | NA | TRBV11-2
TGTGCCAGCAGCCAAGATAACATTGGACTTTCGGCAAACGAGCAGTACTTC | CASSQDNIGLSANEQYF | TRBJ2-7 | NA | many | TRBV3-1
TGTGCCAGCAGTTTAACCGGGGGCGGTGAAGATACGCAGTATTTT | CASSLTGGGEDTQYF | TRBJ2-3 | NA | many | TRBV12-3/TRBV12-4
TGCGCCAGCAGCTTGGACAGTACCTACGAGCAGTACTTC | CASSLDSTYEQYF | TRBJ2-7 | NA | many | TRBV5-1
TGCGCCAGCAGCTTGGATGGCTCAGGGGGGACAGATACGCAGTATTTT | CASSLDGSGGTDTQYF | TRBJ2-3 | NA | many | TRBV5-1
TGTGCCAGCAGTTTTGGCCACGGTCAGCCCCAGCATTTT | CASSFGHGQPQHF | TRBJ1-5 | NA | many | TRBV12-3/TRBV12-4
TGTGCCAGCAGCCTCTCCTACGAGCAGTACTTC | CASSLSYEQYF | TRBJ2-7 | NA | many | TRBV7-2
TGTGCCAGCAGCCCGACCCCAAACACTGAAGCTTTCTTT | CASSPTPNTEAFF | TRBJ1-1 | NA | NA | TRBV7-2
TGTGCCAGAAGCAATTCAACACACTCCTACAATGAGCAGTTCTTC | CARSNSTHSYNEQFF | TRBJ2-1 | NA | many | TRBV5-3
TGTGCCAGCAGCTCCCGGACTTCTCTGGGGCAGTATTTT | CASSSRTSLGQYF | TRBJ2-3 | NA | many | TRBV7-6
TGTGCCAGCAGCTACAGGGGAGACAGCACAGATACGCAGTATTTT | CASSYRGDSTDTQYF | TRBJ2-3 | TRBD1 | NA | TRBV7-2
TGCGCCAGCAGCTTGGGGGGCGGACAGACGAACACTGAAGCTTTCTTT | CASSLGGGQTNTEAFF | TRBJ1-1 | NA | NA | TRBV5-1
TGCGCCAGCAGCCCTCCAGCGGAGACCCAGTACTTC | CASSPPAETQYF | TRBJ2-5 | NA | many | TRBV4-1
TGTGCCAGCAGGGAGGAACAGGGAGCTTGGAATTCACCCCTCCACTTT | CASREEQGAWNSPLHF | TRBJ1-6 | NA | many | TRBV2
TGTGCCAGCACCCCTCGGGCGGGGACCTACGAGCAGTACTTC | CASTPRAGTYEQYF | TRBJ2-7 | NA | many | TRBV7-9
TGCGCCAGCATGGGGGGGAACACTGAAGCTTTCTTT | CASMGGNTEAFF | TRBJ1-1 | NA | many | TRBV5-1
TGCAGTGCTAGAGACAGCTATGGCTACACCTTC | CSARDSYGYTF | TRBJ1-2 | NA | many | TRBV20-1
TGTGCCAGCTCACCAAGTTTTGATCCCCCTGGGGGCTACACCTTC | CASSPSFDPPGGYTF | TRBJ1-2 | NA | many | TRBV18
TGTGCCAGCAGCTTAGCCCTAGGATTAGCGGGGGGGCGTATTTCCCACGAGCAGTACTTC | CASSLALGLAGGRISHEQYF | TRBJ2-7 | TRBD2 | many | TRBV13